Below, 24 T cell receptor beta chains from the same sample are listed, as sequenced in a study of vaccination effects on CD4 cells after COVID-19. No antigens are known for them. Profiling relied on immunoSEQ multiplex PCR, and the TCRdb table lists in-frame clones only, not all of them. The data hold 25,000 to 30,000 clones, with around 75% observed a single time. Antigen-specific CD4+ T cell clonotypes were called by their expansion after viral peptide-pool culture in ViraFEST. Isolating CD4+ T cells followed approximately nine days of culture. As their vaccination, participants received two doses of either BNT162b2 or mRNA-1273. The material sequenced was CD4+ T cells from PBMCs cultured with SARS-CoV-2 spike peptides, taken after COVID-19 vaccination. Source of these receptors: a human donor who received a COVID-19 vaccine. Some clones in this sample may be carry-over from other donors' samples.

This clone has a single count. This sequence joins TRBV10-1 and TRBJ1-4, with unresolved D. V lost 3 bases to trimming and J lost 3 bases, with 8 bases between them. Germline CDR1 reads WNHNN; CDR2 reads SYGVQD (reference sequence). The CDR3 spans 14 residues. The CDR3, as DNA: TGCGCCAGCAGTGAATCTTCCTCTAATGAAAAACTGTTTTTT. This codes for CASSESSSNEKLFF.

This clone appeared once. The V call is TRBV7-2, the J call TRBJ2-2, with 8 positions matching TRBD1. CDR3 size: 16 residues. The V segment lost 1 base and the J segment 5 bases; nucleotides outside the gene matches: 6. The V gene's germline CDR1 is SGHTA and CDR2 FQGNSA. The CDR3 loop reads CASSLDRTGRTGELFF. CDR3 coding DNA: TGTGCCAGCAGCTTAGACCGGACAGGGAGGACCGGGGAGCTGTTTTTT.

The chain employs TRBV2 and TRBJ1-3; D not certain. Germline V gives CDR1 SNHLY, CDR2 FYNNEI. The CDR3 length is 14 residues. V shed 1 base and J shed 7 bases, with 11 bases lying between them. CDR3 amino acids: CASSEGARRNTIYF. CDR3 bases: TGTGCCAGCAGTGAAGGCGCACGCCGGAACACCATATATTTT.

The chain couples TRBV4-1 to TRBJ1-1; D gene unclear. Deletions cut 1 base from V and 0 bases from J, with 15 bases between. CDR3 length: 17 residues. CDR1 and CDR2 from the germline V gene are MGHRA and YSYEKL. The CDR3: CASSQGTGRNMNTEAFF. The CDR3 DNA reads as TGCGCCAGCAGCCAAGGGACCGGACGGAACATGAACACTGAAGCTTTCTTT.

This clone was seen only a few times. The chain couples TRBV19 to TRBJ1-5; no firm D call. V lost 0 bases and J 2 bases, leaving 8 bases between the germline ends. Germline assignment: CDR1 LNHDA and CDR2 SQIVND (reference sequence). The length of the CDR3 is 15 residues. The CDR3 nucleotides read TGTGCCAGTAGTATAGAGCCGTACGGCAATCAGCCCCAGCATTTT. Protein sequence: CASSIEPYGNQPQHF.

The chain couples TRBV30 to TRBJ2-4; D is ambiguous. V lost 5 bases, J lost 9 bases, and 11 bases lay in between. The CDR3 runs to 11 residues. Germline V gene lookup returns CDR1 GTSNPN and CDR2 SVGIG (reference sequence). CDR3 protein: CAWELRSIQYF. CDR3 in DNA: TGTGCCTGGGAGCTACGTAGCATTCAGTACTTC.

V and J are TRBV18 and TRBJ2-5; D is possibly TRBD1 (6 bases). V lost 6 bases and J 2 bases, leaving 13 bases between the germline ends. Germline CDR1 and CDR2: KGHSH and LQKENI. The CDR3 loop spans 14 amino acids. CDR3 coding DNA: TGTGCCAGCTCCTCGGTAGGGGGACAAGAGACCCAGTACTTC. Its translation: CASSSVGGQETQYF.

This rearrangement joins TRBV5-1 to TRBJ2-2, with 9 bases lining up with TRBD1. Trimming cost V 5 bases and J 5 bases; bases outside gene matches: 10. Per germline, CDR1 SGHRS and CDR2 YFSETQ. The CDR3 is made up of 16 amino acids. The CDR3 sequence is CASRAGQGILTGELFF. CDR3 in DNA: TGCGCCAGCAGGGCCGGACAGGGGATATTGACCGGGGAGCTGTTTTTT.

The chain is built from TRBV7-9 and TRBJ1-3; D is unresolved. This CDR3 is built from 16 residues. Germline-derived CDR1 and CDR2 are SEHNR and FQNEAQ (reference sequence). V was cut by 1 base and J by 0 bases, with 10 bases left in between. The CDR3: CASSLVWGISGNTIYF. In DNA form, the CDR3 reads TGTGCCAGCAGCTTAGTGTGGGGTATCTCTGGAAACACCATATATTTT. Using reference TRBV7-9 and TRBJ1-3 for the parts outside the CDR3, the full variable domain is DTGVSQNPRHKITKRGQNVTFRCDPISEHNRLYWYRQTLGQGPEFLTYFQNEAQLEKSRLLSDRFSAERPKGSFSTLEIQRTEQGDSAMYLCASSLVWGISGNTIYFGEGSWLTVV.

The chain carries TRBV18 and TRBJ1-4; maybe TRBD1 (6 bases). The CDR3 has 16 residues. CDR1 and CDR2 from the germline V gene are KGHSH and LQKENI. V was pared by 3 bases and J by 1 base, with 12 bases between. The DNA of the CDR3 is TGTGCCAGCTCACCGCCTGACAGGCGAACTAATGAAAAACTGTTTTTT. This sequence encodes CASSPPDRRTNEKLFF.

The chain is built from TRBV7-2 and TRBJ1-5; the match to TRBD1 covers 7 bases. Germline V gene sequence: CDR1 SGHTA, CDR2 FQGNSA. The V gene end was trimmed by 1 base and the J gene end by 3 bases; junction bases not matched to a gene: 3. This CDR3 comprises 15 residues. The CDR3: CASSLGGTDNQPQHF. CDR3 in DNA: TGTGCCAGCAGCTTAGGTGGGACAGACAATCAGCCCCAGCATTTT.

This clone has a handful of counts. This chain joins TRBV5-4 and TRBJ2-2; 9 bases line up with TRBD2. Germline CDR1 is SGHNT and CDR2 is YYREEE (reference sequence). The V and J ends lost 0 bases and 11 bases, in that order; junction bases with no gene match: 8. This CDR3 region has 15 residues. The chain's CDR3 is CASSLEGSGGNELFF. CDR3 bases: TGTGCCAGCAGCTTGGAGGGTAGCGGGGGTAACGAGCTGTTTTTT.

This chain connects TRBV24-1 to TRBJ2-5, with 7 bases aligning to TRBD1. Germline V gene data show CDR1 as KGHDR and CDR2 as SFDVKD. V shed 3 bases and J 2 bases; nucleotides not matched to a gene: 2. The CDR3 consists of 14 residues. CDR3 DNA: TGTGCCACCAGTGATCCGGGACAGCAAGAGACCCAGTACTTC. Translated: CATSDPGQQETQYF.

The chain couples TRBV5-5 to TRBJ1-2; D call uncertain. Germline V gene sequence: CDR1 SGHKS, CDR2 YYEKEE (reference sequence). The CDR3 sequence is 13 residues long. The V and J ends lost 4 bases and 1 base respectively, with 8 bases between them. The CDR3 sequence is CASSQSYNYGYTF. The DNA of the CDR3 is TGTGCCAGCAGCCAATCCTATAACTATGGCTACACCTTC.

The chain joins TRBV7-2 to TRBJ1-1, with 9 bases matching TRBD1. This CDR3 region has 13 residues. V lost 4 bases and J lost 11; bases outside the gene matches: 8. CDR1 is SGHTA, CDR2 FQGNSA, per germline. The CDR3 bases are TGTGCCAGCAGCTGGAGGGGACAGGGAGAGGCTTTCTTT. Translation gives CASSWRGQGEAFF.

The chain combines TRBV29-1 with TRBJ1-1; 7 bases map to TRBD1. The CDR3 covers 11 residues. J was trimmed by 10 bases and V by 7 bases; bases with no gene match: 9. The V gene's germline CDR1 is SQVTM and CDR2 ANQGSEA. CDR3 protein: CSAKTGVGAFF. CDR3 in DNA: TGCAGCGCTAAAACAGGGGTTGGAGCTTTCTTT.

This chain connects TRBV19 to TRBJ2-3; possible D gene TRBD1, 5 bases. With 1 base removed from V and 0 bases from J, the gap between germline ends came to 5 bases. Germline V gene lookup returns CDR1 LNHDA and CDR2 SQIVND (reference sequence). This CDR3 comprises 14 residues. CDR3 coding DNA: TGTGCCAGTAGTATAGGACAGAGCACAGATACGCAGTATTTT. Translated, it gives CASSIGQSTDTQYF.

The chain links TRBV27 to TRBJ2-7; perhaps TRBD1 as D (5 bases). Per germline, CDR1 MNHEY and CDR2 SMNVEV (reference sequence). Trimming left V 0 bases short and J 2 bases short, with 11 bases between. The CDR3 runs to 15 residues. CDR3 residues: CASSLSRTNTYEQYV. CDR3 nucleotides: TGTGCCAGCAGTTTATCTAGGACAAACACCTACGAGCAGTACGTC.

The chain is built from TRBV5-6 and TRBJ1-4; 9 positions agree with TRBD1. CDR1 SGHDT and CDR2 YYEEEE come from the germline V gene. CDR3 length: 16 residues. V shed 2 bases, J shed 4 bases, and the junction held 6 bases outside the gene matches. CDR3 DNA sequence: TGTGCCAGCAGCTTAACAGGGGGCGCGGGTAATGAAAAACTGTTTTTT. This sequence encodes CASSLTGGAGNEKLFF.

The chain recombines TRBV28 with TRBJ1-2, with 7 nucleotides matching TRBD1. CDR3 size: 14 residues. Germline loops: CDR1 MDHEN, CDR2 SYDVKM. V lost 5 bases and J lost 4; bases outside the gene matches: 7. CDR3 nucleotides: TGTGCCAGCAGTCCGTGGGACAGTAGCTATGGCTACACCTTC. Residues: CASSPWDSSYGYTF.

J is TRBJ1-1 and V is TRBV6-5; 12 bases line up with TRBD1. Germline lookup yields CDR1 MNHEY and CDR2 SVGAGI. Trimming removed 8 bases from V and 2 bases from J; junction bases left unmatched: 6. The CDR3 contains 15 residues. In DNA, the CDR3 is TGTGCCAGCCGGGGACAGGGGGCGGGAAACACTGAAGCTTTCTTT. It codes for CASRGQGAGNTEAFF.

The chain joins TRBV18 to TRBJ2-3; no clear D. CDR3 length equals 16 residues. Trimming took off 4 bases at V and 4 bases at J, with 18 bases between the two ends. Germline CDR1 and CDR2: KGHSH and LQKENI. The CDR3 bases are TGTGCCAGCTCACAAAAGACCCCGCGGTGGCCAGATACGCAGTATTTT. It encodes CASSQKTPRWPDTQYF. Looking up the rest from reference TRBV18 and TRBJ2-3 gives the full variable domain: NAGVMQNPRHLVRRRGQEARLRCSPMKGHSHVYWYRQLPEEGLKFMVYLQKENIIDESGMPKERFSAEFPKEGPSILRIQQVVRGDSAAYFCASSQKTPRWPDTQYFGPGTRLTVL.

The genes are TRBV5-1 and TRBJ1-2; the D is unclear. V was shortened by 5 bases and J by 4 bases, with 15 bases between the two germline ends. Germline CDR1 reads SGHRS; CDR2 reads YFSETQ. The CDR3 sequence is 14 residues long. The CDR3 DNA follows: TGCGCCAGCAGAGGAGATGCGGGCGTCTATGGCTACACCTTC. This translates into CASRGDAGVYGYTF.

The rearrangement uses TRBV19 and TRBJ2-5; D perhaps matches TRBD2 (7 bases). Germline values: CDR1 LNHDA, CDR2 SQIVND (reference sequence). The CDR3 consists of 15 residues. V gave up 4 bases and J gave up 5 bases, with 17 bases separating them. DNA of the CDR3: TGTGCCAGTAGTAGTAGGGGGGGGGCCGCGGAGACCCAGTACTTC. Amino acid sequence: CASSSRGGAAETQYF.